Listed below are T cell receptor beta chains from one sample, sequenced in a study of cytomegalovirus exposure and HLA in healthy donors. Produced via immunoSEQ multiplex PCR; TCRdb's table is partial and in-frame only. The top ten clones hold approximately 1.5% of a sample with some 150,000 clones, approximately 80% of them seen once. Specimen: PBMCs. All receptors come from a male donor in good health and CMV-seronegative. The CDR3 runs from the conserved cysteine through the conserved F or W. Each record gives: CDR3 protein, CDR3 DNA, D gene, CDR3 length, V gene, J gene, clone size. D genes are given only for firm matches. Clone size appears in some rows only: once, few, many, or a class for an expanded clone.

CDR3: CASSEMGGTGANGLTF
DNA: TGTGCCAGCAGTGAAATGGGTGGAACTGGGGCCAACGGCCTGACTTTC
D: .
length: 16
V: TRBV6-1
J: TRBJ2-6
size: .

CDR3: CASSTFSGTGELFF
DNA: TGTGCCAGCAGTACCTTTAGCGGCACCGGGGAGCTGTTTTTT
D: .
length: 14
V: TRBV28
J: TRBJ2-2
size: .

CDR3: CASSITGGKETQYF
DNA: TGTGCCAGTAGTATCACCGGGGGGAAAGAGACCCAGTACTTC
D: TRBD2
length: 14
V: TRBV19
J: TRBJ2-5
size: few

CDR3: CASSFTGGGLGYTF
DNA: TGTGCCAGCAGTTTTACCGGGGGGGGATTAGGCTACACCTTC
D: .
length: 14
V: TRBV27
J: TRBJ1-2
size: .

CDR3: CASSPAAGTLILNYEQYF
DNA: TGTGCCAGCAGCCCCGCGGCCGGTACACTCATACTGAACTACGAGCAGTACTTC
D: .
length: 18
V: TRBV7-2
J: TRBJ2-7
size: few

CDR3: CATSADREYTEAFF
DNA: TGTGCCACCAGCGCGGACAGGGAGTACACTGAAGCTTTCTTT
D: TRBD1
length: 14
V: TRBV15
J: TRBJ1-1
size: .

CDR3: CASSLGHLSNQPQHF
DNA: TGTGCCAGCAGCTTGGGACACCTTAGCAATCAGCCCCAGCATTTT
D: .
length: 15
V: TRBV7-2
J: TRBJ1-5
size: .

CDR3: CAWSGGTVNEQFF
DNA: TGTGCCTGGAGTGGCGGGACAGTTAATGAGCAGTTCTTC
D: .
length: 13
V: TRBV30
J: TRBJ2-1
size: .

CDR3: CASSLFSRDTEAFF
DNA: TGCGCCAGCAGCTTGTTCAGCCGGGACACTGAAGCTTTCTTT
D: .
length: 14
V: TRBV5-1
J: TRBJ1-1
size: .

CDR3: CASSLETGTRFDEQYF
DNA: TGTGCCAGCAGCTTAGAAACGGGGACTAGGTTTGACGAGCAGTACTTC
D: TRBD2
length: 16
V: TRBV7-9
J: TRBJ2-7
size: few

CDR3: CSVDDRARYGYTF
DNA: TGCAGCGTTGATGACAGGGCCAGGTATGGCTACACCTTC
D: TRBD1
length: 13
V: TRBV29-1
J: TRBJ1-2
size: .

CDR3: CASSYTQGLAEKLFF
DNA: TGTGCCAGCAGCTATACACAGGGGCTGGCTGAAAAACTGTTTTTT
D: TRBD1
length: 15
V: TRBV5-8
J: TRBJ1-4
size: .

CDR3: CAVTGGGEKLFF
DNA: TGTGCCGTTACAGGGGGGGGAGAAAAACTGTTTTTT
D: TRBD1
length: 12
V: TRBV30
J: TRBJ1-4
size: .

CDR3: CASSQRSGRAEFF
DNA: TGTGCCAGCAGCCAGCGTAGCGGGAGGGCGGAGTTCTTC
D: TRBD2
length: 13
V: TRBV6-5
J: TRBJ2-1
size: .

CDR3: CAWSRAGADTQYF
DNA: TGTGCCTGGAGCAGAGCGGGAGCAGATACGCAGTATTTT
D: TRBD2
length: 13
V: TRBV30
J: TRBJ2-3
size: .

CDR3: CASSVAGSSSGNTIYF
DNA: TGTGCCAGCAGCGTCGCAGGGTCTAGCTCTGGAAACACCATATATTTT
D: .
length: 16
V: TRBV9
J: TRBJ1-3
size: .

CDR3: CASRGQGVGKLFF
DNA: TGTGCCAGCAGGGGGCAAGGGGTGGGAAAACTGTTTTTT
D: .
length: 13
V: TRBV28
J: TRBJ1-4
size: once

CDR3: CAWSTPQGGAEQYF
DNA: TGTGCCTGGAGTACCCCGCAGGGGGGAGCCGAGCAGTACTTC
D: .
length: 14
V: TRBV30
J: TRBJ2-7
size: .